This T cell receptor (beta chain) emerged from a study of blood T cell repertoires in COVID-19. Study background: Samples came from the United States, Italy and Spain, spanning acute and convalescent COVID-19. T cells, B-cell-depleted T cells, or PBMCs supplied cDNA or gDNA.

CDR1 is SEHNR, CDR2 FQNEAQ, per germline (reference sequence). The length of the CDR3 is 17 residues. V gave up 0 bases and J gave up 5 bases; unmatched junction bases: 9. Followed longitudinally, the Seattle patients had been enrolled during active infection. Per the authors' pipeline: For nucleated cells, counts were estimated from reference gene primer amplification. Using immunoSEQ multiplex PCR, the repertoire was profiled, and TCRdb retains in-frame clones only, with some absent. Clonal size and the V and J genes are those of that table, whereas D and trimming came from the DNA. The repertoire holds 300,000 to 450,000 clones, with around 90% as singletons.

The chain links TRBV7-9 to TRBJ2-7, with 11 bases that match TRBD1. This TCR was sampled from a woman aged 55-75 years with COVID-19, enrolled during active disease. The sequencing input was peripheral blood. In DNA form, the CDR3 reads TGTGCCAGCAGCTTAGCGGTTGGGACAGGGGGTACGGACGAGCAGTACTTC. Amino acid sequence: CASSLAVGTGGTDEQYF.